Presented here are 11 T cell receptor beta chains from one specimen sequenced in a study of blood T cell repertoires in COVID-19. Sequencing used immunoSEQ multiplex PCR; TCRdb keeps in-frame clones, though not all of them. The profile shows hundreds of thousands of clones, roughly 90% of them singletons. Sequenced material: peripheral blood. These receptors all stem from a woman in her seventies with COVID-19, enrolled during active disease.

The table lists this clone with a count of one. For the CDR3, the DNA is TGTGCCAGCAGCTCACGGGACAGGGAAGGTGAAAAACTGTTTTTT. Its translation: CASSSRDREGEKLFF. This chain uses TRBV21-1 with TRBJ1-4; the table's D call of TRBD1 was not tested on the DNA. TRBV21-1 is reported as a pseudogene. This CDR3 is built from 15 residues.

This clone was counted a single time. The rearrangement links TRBV5-4 to TRBJ1-1; the match to TRBD1 covers 8 bases. The CDR3 sequence is 17 residues long. Germline CDR1 SGHNT, CDR2 YYREEE (reference sequence). J gave up 1 base and V 0 bases, and 8 bases lay outside the gene matches. The CDR3 DNA follows: TGTGCCAGCAGCTTGGCGGGTCAGGGGGCCGGGAACACTGAAGCTTTCTTT. Protein sequence: CASSLAGQGAGNTEAFF.

On this clone itself: Other DNA variants within this sample encode the same CDR3. The chain carries TRBV12-3 or TRBV12-4 and TRBJ1-5; D is undetermined. CDR3 length equals 12 residues. Trimming stripped 5 bases from V and 4 bases from J, with 6 bases between. DNA of the CDR3: TGTGCCAGCAGTCCGGGAAATCAGCCCCAGCATTTT. Translated: CASSPGNQPQHF.

The V gene is TRBV5-1, the J gene TRBJ2-7; maybe TRBD1 (5 bases). CDR1 is SGHRS and CDR2 is YFSETQ in the germline V gene. The CDR3 runs 15 residues. V shed 0 bases and J shed 3 bases, with 13 bases lying between them. The CDR3 coding sequence is TGCGCCAGCAGCTTGGTGGCAGGGCCGTTCTACGAGCAGTACTTC. Its translation: CASSLVAGPFYEQYF.

CDR3 in amino acids: CATSDPGASEGKLFF. The CDR3 DNA reads TGTGCCACCAGTGATCCGGGAGCTTCCGAGGGGAAACTGTTTTTT. V usage is TRBV24-1 and J usage is TRBJ1-4; D is perhaps TRBD1 (5 bases). V gave up 3 bases and J gave up 11 bases, with 18 bases separating them. The CDR3 sequence is 15 residues long. Germline CDR1 and CDR2: KGHDR and SFDVKD.

V is TRBV18 and J is TRBJ2-2, with 7 bases lining up with TRBD1. The CDR3 is 15 residues long. With V trimmed by 3 bases and J by 5 bases, 6 bases remained unmatched. Germline V gene sequence: CDR1 KGHSH, CDR2 LQKENI. In nucleotides, the CDR3 is TGTGCCAGCTCACCGAGACAGGGAGATACCGGGGAGCTGTTTTTT. Its protein is CASSPRQGDTGELFF.

This chain connects TRBV6-5 to TRBJ1-2; 10 bases line up with TRBD1. CDR1 and CDR2 from the germline V gene are MNHEY and SVGAGI. CDR3 size: 14 residues. The V and J ends lost 6 bases and 3 bases, in that order; junction bases with no gene match: 4. The CDR3, as DNA: TGTGCCAGCAGAACCGGGACAGGGGACTATGGCTACACCTTC. Encoded protein: CASRTGTGDYGYTF.

The V gene is TRBV5-8, the J gene TRBJ1-5, with 9 nucleotides matching TRBD1. Germline trimming cut 5 bases from V and 6 bases from J; bases unmatched to any gene: 12. Germline-derived CDR1 and CDR2 are SGHTS and YDEGEE. The CDR3 consists of 16 residues. In DNA, the CDR3 is TGTGCCAGCAGACTTGGGACAGGGCCGTTGGGTCAGCCCCAGCATTTT. Translating gives CASRLGTGPLGQPQHF.

The gene calls are TRBV19 and TRBJ2-2; TRBD1 is a possible D gene (6 bases). Germline assignment: CDR1 LNHDA and CDR2 SQIVND (reference sequence). Trimming took off 7 bases at V and 4 bases at J, with 13 bases between the two ends. The CDR3 length is 14 residues. CDR3 in amino acids: CASNSQGSTGELFF. CDR3 DNA: TGTGCCAGTAATTCCCAGGGGTCCACCGGGGAGCTGTTTTTT.

This sequence joins TRBV28 and TRBJ1-5, with D hard to call. V gave up 3 bases and J gave up 7 bases, with 7 bases separating them. Germline V gives CDR1 MDHEN, CDR2 SYDVKM. The length of the CDR3 is 12 residues. CDR3 loop: CASSLRGQPQHF. CDR3 sequence (DNA): TGTGCCAGCAGTTTGAGAGGGCAGCCCCAGCATTTT.

The V gene is TRBV12-5, the J gene TRBJ2-1, with 12 bases fitting TRBD1. V dropped 5 bases and J dropped 6; count of bases not matched to a gene: 17. The germline V gene has CDR1 LGHNT and CDR2 FRNRAP. CDR3 length: 19 amino acids. For the CDR3, the DNA is TGTGCTAGTGGTCCCACACCGGGACAGGGGGCGAGGGCGGGCAATGAGCAGTTCTTC. Protein sequence: CASGPTPGQGARAGNEQFF.